The 3 T cell receptor beta chains below come from one sample, sequenced in a study of T cell responses to AZD1222 COVID-19 vaccine. Method: immunoSEQ multiplex PCR; TCRdb's copy keeps in-frame clones and lacks some. Here the sample spans about 86,000 clones, 70% to 90% being singletons. The sequences come from peripheral blood, collected on day 0 of AZD1222 vaccination. These receptors originate from an adult in good health.

The table lists this clone with a few counts. V is TRBV27 and J is TRBJ1-6; unclear D gene. The CDR3 has 14 amino acids. Germline CDR1 reads MNHEY; CDR2 reads SMNVEV (reference sequence). Trimming shortened V by 5 bases and J by 3 bases, and 8 bases separated the two germline ends. The CDR3 region is CASSEGFYNSPLHF. Written as DNA, the CDR3 is TGTGCCAGCAGTGAGGGATTCTATAATTCACCCCTCCACTTT.

The rearrangement joins TRBV5-4 to TRBJ2-5, with 12 bases aligning to TRBD2. J was trimmed by 5 bases and V by 1 base; bases with no gene match: 3. This CDR3 has 15 amino acids. Germline V gene data show CDR1 as SGHNT and CDR2 as YYREEE (reference sequence). Here the CDR3 DNA reads TGTGCCAGCAGCTTGAAGGGGACTAGCGGGGAGACCCAGTACTTC. This gives the protein CASSLKGTSGETQYF.

This sequence joins TRBV19 and TRBJ2-4, with D perhaps given as TRBD1 or TRBD2 (5 bases each). Per germline, CDR1 LNHDA and CDR2 SQIVND (reference sequence). CDR3 length equals 16 residues. V was cut by 4 bases and J by 1 base, with 14 bases left in between. CDR3 nucleotide sequence: TGTGCCAGTAGTAGCATCAGAGAGGGGGCCAAAAACATTCAGTACTTC. This gives the protein CASSSIREGAKNIQYF.